This T cell receptor beta chain came from a study of blood T cell repertoires in COVID-19. In the study overall: Acute-phase and convalescent COVID-19 samples originated in the United States, Italy and Spain.

This clone was recorded a few times. Sequencing was performed with immunoSEQ multiplex PCR; in TCRdb, only in-frame clones are kept and a portion is missing. The profile shows some 180,000 clones, 84% of them singletons. The source is a woman aged 25 to 39 who had been exposed to COVID-19. The specimen sequenced was PBMCs or T cells enriched from blood (not recorded which).

DNA of the CDR3: TGTGCCAGCAGTGATCGGGGGTTGAACACTGAAGCTTTCTTT. Translating gives CASSDRGLNTEAFF. The V call is TRBV6-4, the J call TRBJ1-1; a weak D match, TRBD1 (5 bases). The CDR3 is made up of 14 amino acids. Germline V gene data show CDR1 as MRHNA and CDR2 as SNTAGT. V was trimmed by 3 bases and J by 0 bases, leaving 8 bases between them.